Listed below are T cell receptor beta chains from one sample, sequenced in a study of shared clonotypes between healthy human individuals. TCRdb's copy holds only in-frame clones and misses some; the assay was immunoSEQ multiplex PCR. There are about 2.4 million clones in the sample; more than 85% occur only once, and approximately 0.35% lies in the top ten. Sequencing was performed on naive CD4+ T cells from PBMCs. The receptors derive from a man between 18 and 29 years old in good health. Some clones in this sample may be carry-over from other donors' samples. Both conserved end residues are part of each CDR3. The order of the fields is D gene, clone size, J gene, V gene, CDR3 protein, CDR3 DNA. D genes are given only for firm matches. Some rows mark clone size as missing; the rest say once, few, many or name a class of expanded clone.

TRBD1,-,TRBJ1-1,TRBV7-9,CASSTRQGANTEAFF,TGTGCCAGCAGCACGAGACAGGGGGCGAACACTGAAGCTTTCTTT
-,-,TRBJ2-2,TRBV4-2,CASSRRTEAYVAGELFF,TGTGCCAGCAGCCGAAGGACAGAGGCTTACGTGGCCGGGGAGCTGTTTTTT
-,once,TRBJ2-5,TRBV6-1,CASSEWGHWETQYF,TGTGCCAGCAGTGAATGGGGACATTGGGAGACCCAGTACTTC
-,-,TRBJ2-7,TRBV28,CASSPGSGNSYEQYF,TGTGCCAGCAGCCCTGGGAGCGGTAACTCCTACGAGCAGTACTTC
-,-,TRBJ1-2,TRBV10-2,CASSAGNYGYTF,TGCGCCAGCAGTGCCGGTAACTATGGCTACACCTTC
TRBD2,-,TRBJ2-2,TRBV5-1,CASSLLAGAGGELFF,TGCGCCAGCAGCTTGCTAGCGGGAGCTGGCGGGGAGCTGTTTTTT
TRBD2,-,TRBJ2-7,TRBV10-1,CASRAGTSGEQYF,TGCGCCAGCAGAGCCGGGACTAGCGGAGAGCAGTACTTC
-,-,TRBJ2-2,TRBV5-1,CASSHNPLGQNTGELFF,TGCGCCAGCAGCCACAACCCCCTGGGGCAGAACACCGGGGAGCTGTTTTTT
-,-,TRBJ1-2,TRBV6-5,CASSYAGNYGYTF,TGTGCCAGCAGTTACGCAGGGAACTATGGCTACACCTTC
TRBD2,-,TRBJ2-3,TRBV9,CASSASEIAGGTQYF,TGTGCCAGCAGCGCCTCTGAAATAGCGGGAGGCACGCAGTATTTT
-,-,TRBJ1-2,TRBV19,CASRDGTFGGYTF,TGTGCCAGTAGAGACGGGACCTTCGGTGGCTACACCTTC
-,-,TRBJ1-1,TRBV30,CAWARLVTEAFF,TGTGCCTGGGCAAGGTTAGTCACTGAAGCTTTCTTT
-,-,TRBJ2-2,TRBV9,CACSGRANTGELFF,TGTGCCTGCAGCGGCAGGGCGAACACCGGGGAGCTGTTTTTT
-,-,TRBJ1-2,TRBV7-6,CASSPLGTNGYTF,TGTGCCAGCAGCCCCCTTGGGACTAATGGCTACACCTTC
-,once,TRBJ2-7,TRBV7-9,CASSPGRGPEQYF,TGTGCCAGCAGCCCCGGACGGGGGCCCGAGCAGTACTTC